This is a list of T cell receptor beta chains from one sample in a study of shared clonotypes between healthy human individuals. Profiled with immunoSEQ multiplex PCR; TCRdb holds only in-frame clones, not every one. The sample carries about 2,200,000 clones, more than 85% recorded once. Sequenced material: naive CD8+ T cells from PBMCs. The receptor source for this set is a man between 18 and 29 years old in good health. Some clones in this sample may be carry-over from other donors' samples. The CDR3 runs from the conserved cysteine through the conserved F or W. D genes are given only for firm matches. Clone sizes are given selectively: once, few, many, or a class where the clone is expanded.

clone_size | j_call | v_call | d_call | cdr3_aa | cdr3_nt
once | TRBJ1-3 | TRBV9 | . | CASSGLSGNTIYF | TGTGCCAGCTCGGGCCTCTCTGGAAACACCATATATTTT
once | TRBJ1-1 | TRBV5-4 | . | CASSPWVDGSYTEAFF | TGTGCCAGCAGCCCGTGGGTGGATGGCAGCTACACTGAAGCTTTCTTT
. | TRBJ1-1 | TRBV27 | . | CASSFATNTEAFF | TGTGCCAGCAGTTTTGCGACTAACACTGAAGCTTTCTTT
. | TRBJ2-5 | TRBV6-5 | . | CASVPAVGLGETQYF | TGTGCCAGCGTTCCCGCGGTGGGGCTGGGAGAGACCCAGTACTTC
. | TRBJ2-1 | TRBV21-1 | . | CASSKVGLAVEEEQFF | TGTGCCAGCAGCAAAGTCGGACTAGCGGTTGAAGAGGAGCAGTTCTTC
. | TRBJ2-7 | TRBV7-7 | TRBD1 | CASSSTPGGIYEQYF | TGTGCCAGCAGCTCCACCCCAGGGGGCATCTACGAGCAGTACTTC
. | TRBJ2-7 | TRBV7-9 | TRBD2 | CASSLGGTSGSYEQYF | TGTGCCAGCAGCTTAGGCGGGACTAGCGGCTCCTACGAGCAGTACTTC
. | TRBJ2-2 | TRBV28 | . | CASSPLKGLTGELFF | TGTGCCAGCAGCCCACTCAAGGGCCTCACCGGGGAGCTGTTTTTT
once | TRBJ2-1 | TRBV7-9 | TRBD1 | CASSVRDREFF | TGTGCCAGCAGCGTCCGGGACAGGGAGTTCTTC
. | TRBJ2-7 | TRBV7-9 | TRBD1 | CASSLIGQGLGHEQYF | TGTGCCAGCAGCTTGATCGGACAGGGGCTAGGCCACGAGCAGTACTTC
. | TRBJ2-6 | TRBV6-6 | . | CASSYSRRDGANVLTF | TGTGCCAGCAGTTACTCCAGAAGGGATGGGGCCAACGTCCTGACTTTC
. | TRBJ2-5 | TRBV5-4 | TRBD2 | CASTSGTETQYF | TGTGCCAGCACAAGCGGGACCGAGACCCAGTACTTC
. | TRBJ2-3 | TRBV27 | TRBD2 | CASSLSMASGPDTQYF | TGTGCCAGCAGTTTATCGATGGCTAGCGGGCCAGATACGCAGTATTTT
. | TRBJ2-2 | TRBV9 | . | CASSVPRGTANTGELFF | TGTGCCAGCAGCGTCCCAAGGGGGACCGCGAACACCGGGGAGCTGTTTTTT
. | TRBJ2-5 | TRBV7-9 | . | CASSFPGPRETQYF | TGTGCCAGCAGCTTCCCCGGACCTCGGGAGACCCAGTACTTC
. | TRBJ1-1 | TRBV11-2 | TRBD1 | CASSRDSGLNTEAFF | TGTGCCAGCAGCCGGGACAGCGGACTAAACACTGAAGCTTTCTTT
. | TRBJ2-3 | TRBV30 | TRBD2 | CAWTPWSGRTDTQYF | TGTGCCTGGACACCATGGAGCGGGAGAACAGATACGCAGTATTTT
. | TRBJ2-7 | TRBV6-1 | TRBD2 | CASRSSGLFYEQYF | TGTGCCAGCAGATCTAGCGGACTTTTCTACGAGCAGTACTTC
. | TRBJ2-1 | TRBV7-9 | . | CASSVSGLNNEQFF | TGTGCCAGCAGCGTCAGCGGTCTCAACAATGAGCAGTTCTTC
once | TRBJ2-7 | TRBV28 | TRBD1 | CASTATGESDEQYF | TGTGCCAGCACCGCGACAGGGGAGAGCGACGAGCAGTACTTC
. | TRBJ1-4 | TRBV28 | . | CASTGARLATNEKLFF | TGTGCCAGCACTGGGGCCCGACTTGCAACTAATGAAAAACTGTTTTTT
. | TRBJ2-1 | TRBV5-8 | . | CASSLDGFYNEQFF | TGTGCCAGCAGCTTGGACGGATTTTACAATGAGCAGTTCTTC